The rows below give T cell receptor beta chains drawn from one sample of a study of CD8 T cells in Susac syndrome. MiXCR, applied by TCRdb to the immunoSEQ multiplex PCR reads, yields one record per CDR3 protein. This sample carries 240,000 or so distinct CDR3 sequences, 90% to 97% of them seen once, and the ten largest clones take approximately 0.1%. The sequenced sample consisted of CD4+ T cells from PBMCs. Every receptor here comes from a human donor with Susac syndrome. The CDR3 runs from the conserved cysteine through the conserved F or W. D genes are given only for firm matches. Some rows have no size entry. The others give once, few or many, or a class for an expanded clone.

abundance,d_gene,v_gene,j_gene,len,CDR3nt,CDR3aa
.,TRBD1,TRBV29-1,TRBJ1-1,17,TGCAGCGTTGACAAAGAGTCCAGGGGGACAGGGAGGACTGAAGCTTTCTTT,CSVDKESRGTGRTEAFF
.,TRBD2,TRBV30,TRBJ2-1,13,TGTGCCTGGATTTTATTGCGGGAGAATGAGCAGTTCTTC,CAWILLRENEQFF
.,TRBD1,TRBV20-1,TRBJ1-2,15,TGCAGTGCAAAACATACACAGGGGGCGAACTATGGCTACACCTTC,CSAKHTQGANYGYTF
.,.,TRBV25-1,TRBJ2-5,13,TGTGCCAGCAACCCCGGGGCGGGAGAGACCCAGTACTTC,CASNPGAGETQYF
once,.,TRBV28,TRBJ2-5,13,TGTGCCAGCACGGTGGGACGGCAAGAGACCCAGTACTTC,CASTVGRQETQYF
.,TRBD1,TRBV6-6,TRBJ2-7,14,TGTGCCAGCAGCCAGGGACAGAGTCGTTACGAGCAGTACTTC,CASSQGQSRYEQYF
.,.,TRBV5-1,TRBJ2-1,14,TGCGCCAGCAGGGAGACGCAGCTTTACAATGAGCAGTTCTTC,CASRETQLYNEQFF
.,.,TRBV14,TRBJ2-7,15,TGTGCCAGCAGCCAAGGGGCAGGGGCAACCTACGAGCAGTACTTC,CASSQGAGATYEQYF
.,.,TRBV29-1,TRBJ2-5,15,TGCAGCGTTGAGGGGATTCCTAGTTCCCAAGAGACCCAGTACTTC,CSVEGIPSSQETQYF
.,.,TRBV20-1,TRBJ1-2,13,TGCAGTGCTAGAGATCTACAGGGCAGCCTTCCCACCTTC,CSARDLQGSLPTF
.,TRBD1,TRBV19,TRBJ1-2,14,TGTGCCAGTAGTACCCCAAGGACAGGCTATGGCTACACCTTC,CASSTPRTGYGYTF
.,.,TRBV25-1,TRBJ1-2,13,TGTGCCAGCAGTGAATCGGGCGGCTATGGCTACACCTTC,CASSESGGYGYTF
.,TRBD2,TRBV29-1,TRBJ2-1,16,TGCAGCGTTGAAAGGGGACTAGCGCAGACCTACAATGAGCAGTTCTTC,CSVERGLAQTYNEQFF
.,.,TRBV7-9,TRBJ2-4,17,TGTGCCAGCAGCCACCTAGGGGTCGGTCTAGCCAAAAACATTCAGTACTTC,CASSHLGVGLAKNIQYF
.,.,TRBV6-4,TRBJ2-3,14,TGTGCCAGCAGCCGAGCATTGGGCACAGATACGCAGTATTTT,CASSRALGTDTQYF
.,TRBD1,TRBV3-1,TRBJ1-3,15,TGTGCCAGCAGCCTTGGGACAGACGATGGAAACACCATATATTTT,CASSLGTDDGNTIYF
.,.,TRBV4-2,TRBJ1-1,15,TGTGCCAGCAGCCAATCGGCTCCAGGGGCTCGCGAAGCTTTCTTT,CASSQSAPGAREAFF
.,TRBD2,TRBV29-1,TRBJ2-3,17,TGCAGCGTTGAAAAGGGGACTAGCGGGGGACCCACAGATACGCAGTATTTT,CSVEKGTSGGPTDTQYF
.,TRBD2,TRBV5-6,TRBJ2-1,12,TGTGCCAGCAGCTTTGCTAGCGGAGAGCAGTTCTTC,CASSFASGEQFF
.,.,TRBV18,TRBJ2-3,14,TGTGCCAGCTCACCACCGCCTAGAGTGGATACGCAGTATTTT,CASSPPPRVDTQYF
.,TRBD2,TRBV12-3/TRBV12-4,TRBJ2-5,15,TGTGCCAGCAGTTCCGGGACTAGCCTCCAAGAGACCCAGTACTTC,CASSSGTSLQETQYF
once,TRBD2,TRBV19,TRBJ2-2,15,TGTGCCAGTAGTATGACTAGCGGTTACACCGGGGAGCTGTTTTTT,CASSMTSGYTGELFF
once,.,TRBV10-3,TRBJ2-2,13,TGTGCCATCAGTGAAACTGGGACCGGGGAGCTGTTTTTT,CAISETGTGELFF
once,.,TRBV4-1,TRBJ2-4,15,TGCGCCAGCAGCCCGGACACAATAGCCAAAAACATTCAGTACTTC,CASSPDTIAKNIQYF
.,.,TRBV30,TRBJ1-4,13,TGTGCAACTAAAGGTTTTACTAATGAAAAACTGTTTTTT,CATKGFTNEKLFF
once,.,TRBV27,TRBJ2-3,14,TGTGCCAGCACTACGGACGGAACCACAGATACGCAGTATTTT,CASTTDGTTDTQYF
.,TRBD1,TRBV2,TRBJ2-1,16,TGTGCCAGCATCCGGACCGGGACAGCTTCCTACAATGAGCAGTTCTTC,CASIRTGTASYNEQFF
.,.,TRBV7-9,TRBJ1-5,15,TGTGCCAGCAGCTTATCGGTTGATAGCAATCAGCCCCAGCATTTT,CASSLSVDSNQPQHF
.,.,TRBV12-5,TRBJ1-2,13,TGTGCTAGTGGAATTGGACCCGACTATGGCTACACCTTC,CASGIGPDYGYTF
once,TRBD1,TRBV7-9,TRBJ2-7,14,TGTGCCAGCACCCCGACAGGGGGCTCCTACGAGCAGTACTTC,CASTPTGGSYEQYF
.,TRBD1,TRBV2,TRBJ2-2,13,TGTGCCAGCAGTGCGCAGGGGGCCGGGGAGCTGTTTTTT,CASSAQGAGELFF
.,TRBD2,TRBV29-1,TRBJ2-1,14,TGCAGCGTTGAGTTGCTAGCGGTATACAATGAGCAGTTCTTC,CSVELLAVYNEQFF
.,.,TRBV28,TRBJ1-2,16,TGTGCCAGCAGTTTACCGACGTCGGGGGCGCGTTATGGCTACACCTTC,CASSLPTSGARYGYTF
.,TRBD2,TRBV25-1,TRBJ2-1,15,TGTGCCAGCACAGCCGGACTAGCGGGAGATGCTGAGCAGTTCTTC,CASTAGLAGDAEQFF
.,.,TRBV7-2,TRBJ2-1,16,TGTGCCAGCAGCTTAGACCCGGAAACCACTTACAATGAGCAGTTCTTC,CASSLDPETTYNEQFF
once,.,TRBV6-4,TRBJ2-1,13,TGTGCCAGCAGTGCGGGACCCGCCATTGAGCAGTTCTTC,CASSAGPAIEQFF
.,.,TRBV20-1,TRBJ1-5,12,TGCAGTGCTAGAGACAGGGATCAGCCCCAGCATTTT,CSARDRDQPQHF
.,.,TRBV9,TRBJ2-1,15,TGTGCCAGCAGCGTAGGGGCCGAGGCCGCTAGGGTGCAGTTCTTC,CASSVGAEAARVQFF
.,.,TRBV27,TRBJ2-1,14,TGTGCCAGCAGTTTAGCGTACACCTACAATGAGCAGTTCTTC,CASSLAYTYNEQFF
.,TRBD2,TRBV30,TRBJ2-5,16,TGTGCCTGGAGTCTCGGACTAGCGGGGGCCAAAGAGACCCAGTACTTC,CAWSLGLAGAKETQYF
.,TRBD2,TRBV29-1,TRBJ2-3,15,TGCAGCGTAGTTCGAGCGGGAACAAGCACAGATACGCAGTATTTT,CSVVRAGTSTDTQYF
once,TRBD1,TRBV4-1,TRBJ1-5,18,TGCGCCAGCAGCCGCCCGACCCAGGGGGCTCTTAGCAATCAGCCCCAGCATTTT,CASSRPTQGALSNQPQHF
.,.,TRBV20-1,TRBJ1-4,14,TGCAGTGCTAGAGTCCGGGGAGGAGATGAAAAACTGTTTTTT,CSARVRGGDEKLFF
once,.,TRBV20-1,TRBJ2-3,14,TGCAGTGCTAGGTTCGGCCGACTCCTGGATACGCAGTATTTT,CSARFGRLLDTQYF
.,TRBD1,TRBV9,TRBJ1-2,14,TGTGCCAGCAGCGCCCAGGGGGGCCCCTATGGCTACACCTTC,CASSAQGGPYGYTF
.,.,TRBV7-7,TRBJ2-5,18,TGTGCTAGCAGCCTCCAGTTGATAACGTGGGACGGCCAAGAGACCCAGTACTTC,CASSLQLITWDGQETQYF
.,.,TRBV20-1,TRBJ2-1,13,TGCAGTCTGGGGGCTAGCGGATACAATGAGCAGTTCTTC,CSLGASGYNEQFF
.,.,TRBV27,TRBJ2-2,15,TGTGCCAGCGGACCTTGGAGGGGGGGCTCCGGGGAGCTGTTTTTT,CASGPWRGGSGELFF
.,.,TRBV18,TRBJ2-7,16,TGTGCCAGCTCACCACGGGTAGGTGCCTTTGGATACGAGCAGTACTTC,CASSPRVGAFGYEQYF
.,.,TRBV2,TRBJ1-5,15,TGTGCCAGCAGTCCGCGGGGCCTGCGGGAACAGCCCCAGCATTTT,CASSPRGLREQPQHF
.,TRBD2,TRBV29-1,TRBJ2-7,14,TGCAGCGTTTCCCTAAGCGGGAGTCCCTACGAGCAGTACTTC,CSVSLSGSPYEQYF
once,.,TRBV29-1,TRBJ2-7,13,TGCAGCGTTGGGCAGGCCGAGGCTTACGAGCAGTACTTC,CSVGQAEAYEQYF